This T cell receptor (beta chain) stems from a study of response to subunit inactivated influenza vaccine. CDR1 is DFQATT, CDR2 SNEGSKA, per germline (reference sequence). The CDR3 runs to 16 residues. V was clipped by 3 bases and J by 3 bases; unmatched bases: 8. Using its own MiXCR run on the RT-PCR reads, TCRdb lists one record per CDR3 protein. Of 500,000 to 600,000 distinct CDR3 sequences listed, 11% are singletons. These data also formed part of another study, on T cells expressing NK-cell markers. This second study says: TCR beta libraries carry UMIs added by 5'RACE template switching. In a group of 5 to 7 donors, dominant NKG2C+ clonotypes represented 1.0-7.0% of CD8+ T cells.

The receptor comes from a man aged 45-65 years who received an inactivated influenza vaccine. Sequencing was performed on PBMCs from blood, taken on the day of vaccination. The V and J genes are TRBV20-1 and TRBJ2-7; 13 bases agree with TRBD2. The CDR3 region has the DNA TGCAGTGCTAGCGCCGGGACTAGCGGGGACCTCTACGAGCAGTACTTC. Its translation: CSASAGTSGDLYEQYF.